Listed below are T cell receptor beta chains from one sample, sequenced in a study of blood T cell repertoires in COVID-19. Assay: immunoSEQ multiplex PCR; the TCRdb copy retains only in-frame clones and omits some. There are roughly 320,000 clones in the sample; approximately 86% occur only once, and about 1.2% lies in the top ten. The material sequenced was peripheral blood. The source of these receptors is an older man with acute or convalescent COVID-19. CDR3s include the opening cysteine and the closing phenylalanine or tryptophan. A D gene is named only where the DNA matches it firmly. Only some rows state a clone size, as once, few, many or a class for expanded clones.

NA	15	NA	TRBJ2-2	TRBV5-8	CASSLAAGETGELFF	TGTGCCAGCAGCTTGGCAGCCGGGGAAACCGGGGAGCTGTTTTTT
NA	19	TRBD1	TRBJ2-2	TRBV5-1	CASSADRGRVRSNTGELFF	TGCGCCAGCAGCGCGGACAGGGGCCGAGTTCGCTCCAACACCGGGGAGCTGTTTTTT
NA	15	TRBD2	TRBJ2-1	TRBV25-1	CASTSTSGAYNEQFF	TGTGCCAGCACCAGTACTAGCGGGGCCTACAATGAGCAGTTCTTC
NA	13	NA	TRBJ2-7	TRBV5-8	CASSFAAGFEQYF	TGTGCCAGCAGCTTCGCGGCAGGGTTCGAGCAGTACTTC
NA	14	NA	TRBJ1-5	TRBV7-8	CASLQGLGNQPQHF	TGTGCCAGCCTGCAGGGACTTGGCAATCAGCCCCAGCATTTT
NA	14	NA	TRBJ1-2	TRBV7-6	CASSFQTGGNGYTF	TGTGCCAGCAGCTTTCAGACCGGGGGGAATGGCTACACCTTC
NA	13	TRBD1	TRBJ1-2	TRBV5-1	CASSLTDRSGYTF	TGCGCCAGCAGCTTGACGGACAGGTCGGGCTACACCTTC
NA	18	NA	TRBJ2-6	TRBV6-6	CASSPIQDGSSGANVLTF	TGTGCCAGCAGTCCCATCCAGGATGGCTCGTCTGGGGCCAACGTCCTGACTTTC
NA	15	NA	TRBJ1-2	TRBV28	CASSLGPGGIAGYTF	TGTGCCAGCAGTTTAGGCCCGGGGGGTATTGCTGGCTACACCTTC
NA	15	NA	TRBJ2-5	TRBV27	CASSFDNRYQETQYF	TGTGCCAGCAGCTTCGACAATCGGTACCAAGAGACCCAGTACTTC
NA	15	NA	TRBJ2-1	TRBV7-2	CASSLEAASYNEQFF	TGTGCCAGCAGCTTAGAGGCGGCCTCCTACAATGAGCAGTTCTTC
NA	12	TRBD2	TRBJ2-7	TRBV2	CASSDGGRSVYF	TGTGCCAGCAGTGACGGCGGGAGATCGGTGTACTTC
NA	14	NA	TRBJ1-2	TRBV19	CASSQYLGGYGYTF	TGTGCCAGTAGTCAATACTTAGGCGGCTATGGCTACACCTTC
NA	14	NA	TRBJ1-5	TRBV7-8	CASSSQYSNQPQHF	TGTGCCAGCAGCTCACAGTATAGCAATCAGCCCCAGCATTTT
NA	14	TRBD1	TRBJ1-2	TRBV5-1	CASRPGTGTYGYTF	TGCGCCAGCAGGCCCGGGACAGGGACTTATGGCTACACCTTC
NA	14	NA	TRBJ1-1	TRBV11-2	CASSPTRMNTEAFF	TGTGCCAGCAGCCCGACACGGATGAACACTGAAGCTTTCTTT
few	15	TRBD1	TRBJ1-2	TRBV28	CASSLAQGFNYGYTF	TGTGCCAGCAGTTTAGCACAGGGGTTTAACTATGGCTACACCTTC
NA	14	NA	TRBJ2-3	TRBV29-1	CSASGGRSTDTQYF	TGCAGCGCAAGTGGAGGGAGGAGCACAGATACGCAGTATTTT
NA	15	TRBD2	TRBJ2-7	TRBV2	CASSEISGSWDEQYF	TGTGCCAGCAGTGAAATCAGCGGGAGCTGGGACGAGCAGTACTTC
NA	13	NA	TRBJ2-1	TRBV5-6	CASSLVAGGEQFF	TGTGCCAGCAGCTTAGTTGCGGGTGGTGAGCAGTTCTTC
NA	16	TRBD2	TRBJ2-3	TRBV11-2	CASNPPGLAYTDTQYF	TGTGCCAGCAACCCTCCGGGACTAGCTTACACAGATACGCAGTATTTT
NA	18	TRBD2	TRBJ2-5	TRBV18	CASSPVLELAGGQETQYF	TGTGCCAGCTCACCAGTGCTTGAACTAGCGGGAGGGCAAGAGACCCAGTACTTC
NA	16	NA	TRBJ2-3	TRBV19	CASSIGGLGGTDTQYF	TGTGCCAGTAGTATCGGAGGTCTCGGAGGCACAGATACGCAGTATTTT
NA	14	TRBD1	TRBJ1-2	TRBV10-3	CAIRGGQGNYGYTF	TGTGCCATCAGAGGAGGACAGGGTAACTATGGCTACACCTTC
NA	17	TRBD1	TRBJ2-2	TRBV4-3	CASSQDFRTGNTGELFF	TGCGCCAGCAGCCAAGATTTTAGGACAGGGAACACCGGGGAGCTGTTTTTT
NA	14	NA	TRBJ1-1	TRBV19	CASSKARGVTEAFF	TGTGCCAGTAGTAAAGCCAGGGGAGTTACTGAAGCTTTCTTT
NA	15	NA	TRBJ1-4	TRBV3-1/TRBV3-2	CASSQAGVRNEKLFF	TGTGCCAGCAGCCAAGCCGGGGTGCGAAATGAAAAACTGTTTTTT
NA	13	NA	TRBJ2-5	TRBV18	CASSNAGEVTQYF	TGTGCCAGCTCAAACGCAGGGGAAGTGACCCAGTACTTC
NA	15	NA	TRBJ1-4	TRBV28	CASSLWRAENEKLFF	TGTGCCAGCAGTTTATGGCGGGCCGAAAATGAAAAACTGTTTTTT
once	13	TRBD1	TRBJ1-1	TRBV7-2	CASSLNRGTEAFF	TGTGCCAGCAGCTTGAACAGGGGTACTGAAGCTTTCTTT
NA	13	NA	TRBJ1-3	TRBV30	CAWRTGSGNTIYF	TGTGCCTGGCGAACAGGGTCTGGAAACACCATATATTTT
NA	15	TRBD1	TRBJ1-6	TRBV7-2	CASSRYGQGESPLHF	TGTGCCAGCAGTCGGTACGGACAGGGGGAATCACCCCTCCACTTT
NA	15	NA	TRBJ1-5	TRBV5-1	CASSLQGTGNQPQHF	TGCGCCAGCAGCTTGCAGGGGACGGGCAATCAGCCCCAGCATTTT
NA	18	TRBD1	TRBJ2-6	TRBV18	CASSPVITTGTGANVLTF	TGTGCCAGCTCACCTGTTATCACGACAGGGACTGGGGCCAACGTCCTGACTTTC
NA	15	TRBD2	TRBJ2-3	TRBV2	CASGPGTTHTDTQYF	TGTGCCAGTGGACCCGGGACTACCCACACAGATACGCAGTATTTT
NA	17	NA	TRBJ1-1	TRBV9	CASSVGPLKHMNTEAFF	TGTGCCAGCAGCGTAGGCCCCCTCAAACATATGAACACTGAAGCTTTCTTT
NA	15	NA	TRBJ1-5	TRBV6-1	CASSEWAKGWQPQHF	TGTGCCAGCAGTGAATGGGCCAAGGGGTGGCAGCCCCAGCATTTT
NA	15	TRBD1	TRBJ1-3	TRBV7-2	CASSLRTGSGNTIYF	TGTGCCAGCAGCTTACGGACAGGGTCTGGAAACACCATATATTTT
once	13	TRBD2	TRBJ2-3	TRBV29-1	CSVTSGSSDTQYF	TGCAGCGTGACTAGCGGGAGTTCAGATACGCAGTATTTT
once	13	NA	TRBJ1-1	TRBV28	CASSLELRVGAFF	TGTGCCAGCAGTTTGGAACTTCGGGTGGGAGCTTTCTTT
NA	16	NA	TRBJ2-3	TRBV21-1	CASSKGLRNRTDTQYF	TGTGCCAGCAGCAAGGGCCTCCGGAACCGCACAGATACGCAGTATTTT
few	16	NA	TRBJ1-4	TRBV4-3	CASSQAEQGSNEKLFF	TGCGCCAGCAGCCAAGCTGAGCAGGGATCTAATGAAAAACTGTTTTTT
NA	12	TRBD2	TRBJ2-7	TRBV27	CASSSGGFEQYF	TGTGCCAGCAGTTCGGGAGGGTTTGAGCAGTACTTC
NA	15	NA	TRBJ2-1	TRBV9	CASSPGQGSYNEQFF	TGTGCCAGCAGCCCCGGTCAGGGGAGCTACAATGAGCAGTTCTTC
once	13	NA	TRBJ2-7	TRBV19	CATGMTGAYEQYF	TGTGCCACCGGGATGACAGGCGCCTACGAGCAGTACTTC
once	17	NA	TRBJ2-1	TRBV7-2	CASSSQTGSGSYNEQFF	TGTGCCAGCAGCTCACAGACAGGTAGCGGGTCCTACAATGAGCAGTTCTTC
once	15	NA	TRBJ2-1	TRBV6-2/TRBV6-3	CASSYQRTQGGEQFF	TGTGCCAGCAGTTATCAGCGTACCCAGGGTGGTGAGCAGTTCTTC
NA	16	NA	TRBJ2-1	TRBV9	CASSVAGGQKSDEQFF	TGTGCCAGCAGCGTAGCTGGAGGTCAGAAGAGCGATGAGCAGTTCTTC
NA	15	TRBD1	TRBJ2-3	TRBV7-2	CASSPDRGGADTQYF	TGTGCCAGCAGCCCCGACAGGGGTGGCGCAGATACGCAGTATTTT
NA	12	NA	TRBJ1-1	TRBV6-2/TRBV6-3	CASSYSVLGAFF	TGTGCCAGCAGTTACTCGGTACTTGGAGCTTTCTTT
NA	17	TRBD2	TRBJ2-3	TRBV7-2	CASSLGLAGGRTDTQYF	TGTGCCAGCAGCTTGGGCCTAGCGGGAGGGCGCACAGATACGCAGTATTTT
NA	13	NA	TRBJ1-2	TRBV5-5	CASSSQDTSGYTF	TGTGCCAGCAGTTCTCAGGATACCTCTGGCTACACCTTC
NA	16	NA	TRBJ1-2	TRBV11-2	CASTPITGGSSFGYTF	TGTGCCAGCACCCCTATCACGGGAGGGAGCAGCTTTGGCTACACCTTC
NA	14	NA	TRBJ2-3	TRBV5-4	CASSPRTFTDTQYF	TGTGCCAGCAGCCCCCGGACTTTCACAGATACGCAGTATTTT
NA	17	TRBD2	TRBJ2-1	TRBV11-2	CASSFNRIGTSGNEQFF	TGTGCCAGCAGCTTTAATAGGATAGGAACTAGCGGCAATGAGCAGTTCTTC